The rows below give T cell receptor beta chains drawn from one sample of a study of blood T cell repertoires in COVID-19. Profiled with immunoSEQ multiplex PCR; TCRdb holds only in-frame clones, not every one. The repertoire consists of 400,000 to 550,000 clones, with roughly 85% occurring once and the leading ten covering approximately 2%. The sample consisted of PBMCs or T cells enriched from blood (not recorded which). These receptors originate from a young woman with acute COVID-19. Each CDR3 is given with its conserved first and last residue. D genes are given only for firm matches. Size tells how often a clone was seen (once, few, many) or the class of an expanded clone, and some rows leave it out.

v_call	d_call	clone_size	j_call	cdr3_nt	cdr3_aa
TRBV18	TRBD1	.	TRBJ2-7	TGTGCCAGCTCCAGGGGGCCCAACTACGAGCAGTACTTC	CASSRGPNYEQYF
TRBV27	.	.	TRBJ1-4	TGTGCCAGCAGTTTCATAGGGAGTAATGAAAAACTGTTTTTT	CASSFIGSNEKLFF
TRBV6-2/TRBV6-3	.	.	TRBJ1-2	TGTGCCAGCAGTTACTCGAGCTCTTATGGCTACACCTTC	CASSYSSSYGYTF
TRBV7-3	TRBD2	.	TRBJ2-3	TGTGCCAGCAGCTCAAGACTAGCGGGGGAGAGAGCAGATACGCAGTATTTT	CASSSRLAGERADTQYF
TRBV6-5	TRBD1	.	TRBJ1-2	TGTGCCAGCAGTTACTCCTCGGGACAGGGGTATGGCTACACCTTC	CASSYSSGQGYGYTF
TRBV7-3	.	.	TRBJ1-1	TGTGCCAGCAGCTTAAGCAGCGGGAACACTGAAGCTTTCTTT	CASSLSSGNTEAFF
TRBV19	TRBD1	.	TRBJ1-2	TGTGCCAGTAGCCGGGACAGGGAAGGAAGCTATGGCTACACCTTC	CASSRDREGSYGYTF
TRBV29-1	.	.	TRBJ1-3	TGCAGCGTTATAGTTACTGGAAACACCATATATTTT	CSVIVTGNTIYF
TRBV20-1	.	.	TRBJ1-6	TGCAGTGCTAGTAAGGGCGGTGGCGGGGGAAATTCACCCCTCCACTTT	CSASKGGGGGNSPLHF
TRBV3-1/TRBV3-2	.	few	TRBJ1-4	TGTGCCAGCAGCCCACAACGACGGAGGCTTAATGAAAAACTGTTTTTT	CASSPQRRRLNEKLFF
TRBV11-3	.	.	TRBJ2-7	TGTGCCAGCAGCTTAGGTGAGGGATTATCCTACGAGCAGTACTTC	CASSLGEGLSYEQYF
TRBV5-6	TRBD1	.	TRBJ1-1	TGTGCCAGCAGCGCACAGGGGGTCTCTGAAGCTTTCTTT	CASSAQGVSEAFF
TRBV7-2	.	.	TRBJ2-5	TGTGCCAGCAGCTTATTCCCGCAGGTCCAAGAGACCCAGTACTTC	CASSLFPQVQETQYF
TRBV21-1	.	.	TRBJ1-5	TGTGCCAGCAGACTTGCAGGGGGCTTGTGCAATCAGCCCCAGCATTTT	CASRLAGGLCNQPQHF
TRBV7-3	.	.	TRBJ1-1	TGTGCCAGCAGCCTCGACGGGAGAGATCACACTGAAGCTTTCTTT	CASSLDGRDHTEAFF
TRBV2	TRBD1	few	TRBJ1-1	TGTGCCAGCAGGGATGGACAGGGAATGAACACTGAAGCTTTCTTT	CASRDGQGMNTEAFF
TRBV9	TRBD1	.	TRBJ1-2	TGTGCCAGCAGCGCCCCCGGGACAGGGGGCGACTATGGCTACACCTTC	CASSAPGTGGDYGYTF
TRBV24-1	.	.	TRBJ2-2	TGTGCCACCAGTGATAGTCGAGGGGGGAACACCGGGGAGCTGTTTTTT	CATSDSRGGNTGELFF
TRBV18	.	.	TRBJ1-2	TGTGCCAGCTCCCCCTCTATGGTTCTCCGGGAGTATGGCTACACCTTC	CASSPSMVLREYGYTF
TRBV3-1/TRBV3-2	TRBD2	.	TRBJ2-1	TGTGCCAGCAGACCGAGAGGGCGGGAGGCGGTCAATGAGCAGTTCTTC	CASRPRGREAVNEQFF
TRBV11-3	.	.	TRBJ2-2	TGTGCCAGCAGCGGTCGAGGGAACACCGGGGAGCTGTTTTTT	CASSGRGNTGELFF
TRBV6-2/TRBV6-3	.	.	TRBJ2-4	TGTGCCAGCAGCCGTCCCACGGTTGGCATTCAGTACTTC	CASSRPTVGIQYF
TRBV3-1/TRBV3-2	TRBD1	once	TRBJ2-7	TGTGCCAGCAGCCAACCGGGACAGGCCTCCTACGAGCAGTACTTC	CASSQPGQASYEQYF
TRBV20-1	TRBD2	.	TRBJ2-5	TGCAGTGCTAGTCCCCTCGCGGGGGGGCCGGAGGAGACCCAGTACTTC	CSASPLAGGPEETQYF
TRBV6-6	.	.	TRBJ1-5	TGTGCCATCTCCGGTGGTCTTGGCAATCAGCCCCAGCATTTT	CAISGGLGNQPQHF
TRBV11-2	.	.	TRBJ2-1	TGTGCCAGCAGCTTGGAGGGCGGGAATGAGCAGTTCTTC	CASSLEGGNEQFF
TRBV29-1	.	.	TRBJ1-2	TGCAGCCCAGGGGAAGTGGATGGCTACACCTTC	CSPGEVDGYTF
TRBV5-4	.	once	TRBJ2-3	TGTGCCAGCAGCTTACAAGACACAGATACGCAGTATTTT	CASSLQDTDTQYF
TRBV2	.	.	TRBJ1-1	TGTGCCAGCAGTGAGGCGGGAGGAGGGACTGAAGCTTTCTTT	CASSEAGGGTEAFF
TRBV6-5	.	.	TRBJ1-3	TGTGCCAGCAGTTACTCCCAACTCGCCTCTGGAAACACCATATATTTT	CASSYSQLASGNTIYF
TRBV9	.	.	TRBJ1-2	TGTGCCAGCAGCGTAGCGCAGGGGAGGGCTGGCTACACCTTC	CASSVAQGRAGYTF
TRBV19	.	.	TRBJ2-1	TGTGCCAGTACCTACCACGGGGGCAATGAGCAGTTCTTC	CASTYHGGNEQFF
TRBV18	TRBD1	.	TRBJ1-2	TGTGCCAGCTCACCACCGTTGACAGGGCCCTATGGCTACACCTTC	CASSPPLTGPYGYTF
TRBV28	TRBD1	once	TRBJ1-5	TGTGCCAGCAGGGGGACAGGGAAAAATCAGCCCCAGCATTTT	CASRGTGKNQPQHF
TRBV6-1	.	once	TRBJ2-7	TGTGCCAGCAGTGAATCTGGTAACTACGAGCAGTACTTC	CASSESGNYEQYF
TRBV5-6	TRBD2	.	TRBJ2-7	TGTGCCAGCCACCGGGAGCGGGGCTCCTACGAGCAGTACTTC	CASHRERGSYEQYF
TRBV27	.	.	TRBJ2-7	TGTGCCAGCAGTTTCAAACAGAGCTCCTACGAGCAGTACTTC	CASSFKQSSYEQYF
TRBV7-6	TRBD2	.	TRBJ2-2	TGTGCCAGCAGCTTAGCAACTAGCGGGAACACCGGGGAGCTGTTTTTT	CASSLATSGNTGELFF
TRBV27	TRBD1	few	TRBJ1-6	TGTGCCAGCAAGTTGAGGGGACAGAGCTCCTATAATTCACCCCTCCACTTT	CASKLRGQSSYNSPLHF
TRBV5-4	.	.	TRBJ2-6	TGTGCCAGCAGCTTAGTCCGGGGGTCTGGGGCCAACGTCCTGACTTTC	CASSLVRGSGANVLTF
TRBV5-1	TRBD2	.	TRBJ2-3	TGCGCCAGCAGCTTCGAGGGAGGGTTCACAGATACGCAGTATTTT	CASSFEGGFTDTQYF
TRBV6-1	TRBD1	.	TRBJ1-5	TGTGCCAGCAGTGAGCGGAGACAGGGGGTCATTACCAATCAGCCCCAGCATTTT	CASSERRQGVITNQPQHF
TRBV6-5	.	.	TRBJ2-7	TGTGCCAGCAGTTACTCCAGGACCTACGAGCAGTACTTC	CASSYSRTYEQYF
TRBV6-2/TRBV6-3	TRBD1	.	TRBJ2-3	TGTGCCAGCAGTTACTCGAGGACAGGGGGCTCAGATACGCAGTATTTT	CASSYSRTGGSDTQYF
TRBV10-3	.	.	TRBJ2-3	TGTGCCATCACCCCCACTAGCACAGCAGATACGCAGTATTTT	CAITPTSTADTQYF
TRBV2	TRBD2	.	TRBJ2-1	TGTGCCAGCAGTGGACTAGCGGGGGGGTACAATGAGCAGTTCTTC	CASSGLAGGYNEQFF
TRBV27	.	.	TRBJ1-1	TGTGCCAGCAGTCCTCAGGGTAATAAAGCTTTCTTT	CASSPQGNKAFF
TRBV5-1	TRBD2	.	TRBJ2-3	TGCGCCAGCAGCCCTAGCGGGGGGAGAGATACGCAGTATTTT	CASSPSGGRDTQYF
TRBV6-5	.	.	TRBJ1-5	TGTGCCAGCAATCCAATCCAGGGAGGCTATCAGCCCCAGCATTTT	CASNPIQGGYQPQHF
TRBV29-1	.	.	TRBJ2-1	TGCAGCGCGACAGCTTCCTACAATGAGCAGTTCTTC	CSATASYNEQFF
TRBV5-1	.	.	TRBJ1-4	TGCGCCAGCTATGGAGGAGGGCGGAATGAAAAACTGTTTTTT	CASYGGGRNEKLFF
TRBV5-5	.	.	TRBJ2-7	TGTGCCAGCAGCTTGGCCGGAGACGCCTACGAGCAGTACTTC	CASSLAGDAYEQYF
TRBV19	TRBD1	.	TRBJ2-7	TGTGCCAGTAGTACGACAGGGGCGCCCTACGAGCAGTACTTC	CASSTTGAPYEQYF
TRBV5-6	TRBD1	.	TRBJ1-6	TGTGCCAGCAGTCCTAACAGGGGTTTATCACCCCTCCACTTT	CASSPNRGLSPLHF
TRBV30	.	.	TRBJ2-7	TGTGCCTGGGGACAGTCCTACGAGCAGTACTTC	CAWGQSYEQYF
TRBV7-3	TRBD1	.	TRBJ2-2	TGTGCCAGCAGCCGAGGGACAGGGGAACTGTTTTTT	CASSRGTGELFF
TRBV5-6	.	.	TRBJ2-1	TGTGCCAGCAGCCTACTTCCGAACAGGGCCAATGAGCAGTTCTTC	CASSLLPNRANEQFF